This passage covers 16 T cell receptor beta chains from one sample sequenced in a study of T cell clonality in common variable immunodeficiency. The assay was immunoSEQ multiplex PCR, and TCRdb's table has in-frame clones only and misses some. Altogether about 64,000 clones were found in the sample, and no singletons occur. Material for sequencing was peripheral blood mononuclear cells. These receptors were taken from a person aged 18 to 70 in good health.

In its sample, this clone was seen many times. Sequencing ends 3 residues short of the CDR3 end; the germline J gene provides the rest. V and J are TRBV20-1 and TRBJ2-3; 14 nucleotides align to TRBD2. Per germline, CDR1 DFQATT and CDR2 SNEGSKA (reference sequence). V lost 3 bases to trimming and J lost 5 bases; unmatched junction nucleotides: 7. CDR3 length: 16 residues. Partial CDR3 DNA: TGCAGTGCTAGGCGGACTAGCGGGAGGTCCGGAGATACG. Protein sequence: CSARRTSGRSGDT. The complete CDR3 sequence is CSARRTSGRSGDTQYF.

This clone was observed many times. Coverage ceases 3 residues before the CDR3 finishes, and the germline J gene fills in the end. This rearrangement joins TRBV7-2 to TRBJ2-7, with 7 bases matching TRBD1. The CDR3 totals 13 residues. Germline CDR1 SGHTA, CDR2 FQGNSA. The V segment lost 5 bases and the J segment 2 bases; nucleotides outside the gene matches: 3. The sequenced CDR3 bases are TGTGCCAGCAGCCAGACAGGGACCTACGAG. Translation: CASSQTGTYE. The full-length CDR3 reads as CASSQTGTYEQYF. The full variable domain, with the rest looked up from reference TRBV7-2 and TRBJ2-7, is GAGVSQSPSNKVTEKGKDVELRCDPISGHTALYWYRQSLGQGLEFLIYFQGNSAPDKSGLPSDRFSAERTGGSVSTLTIQRTQQEDSAVYLCASSQTGTYEQYFGPGTRLTVT.

This clone was picked up many times. From the germline J gene comes the end of the CDR3, since the read stops 3 residues before it. The chain couples TRBV20-1 to TRBJ2-3, with D uncertain. With 0 bases removed from V and 3 bases from J, the gap between germline ends came to 19 bases. Germline CDR1 is DFQATT and CDR2 is SNEGSKA (reference sequence). CDR3 length equals 17 residues. The sequenced part of the CDR3 DNA is TGCAGTGCTAGAGATAAAGCAGCGCCTAGGTTGACAGATACG. Translating it yields CSARDKAAPRLTDT. The full CDR3 sequence reads CSARDKAAPRLTDTQYF.

At least ten counts were recorded for this clone. The sequence runs out 3 residues before the end of the CDR3; the remainder is reconstructed from the germline J gene. This chain links TRBV5-1 with TRBJ2-2; 10 bases are a match to TRBD1. The ends lost 4 bases at V and 4 bases at J; junction bases unmatched: 7. Germline V gene lookup returns CDR1 SGHRS and CDR2 YFSETQ. The CDR3 covers 16 residues. CDR3 sequence reads: CASSQIRQGATGELFF. The part of the CDR3 DNA that was read is TGCGCCAGCAGCCAAATTCGACAGGGGGCCACCGGGGAG.

This clone has a count of ten or more. Read data end 3 residues before the CDR3 end; the end is taken from the germline J gene. This chain connects TRBV2 to TRBJ2-6; 12 bases are shared with TRBD1. Germline V gives CDR1 SNHLY, CDR2 FYNNEI. The CDR3 is made up of 17 amino acids. Unmatched junction bases numbered 11, after V lost 5 bases and J lost 9 bases. The CDR3 DNA, read in part, is TGTGCCAGCAGTCGGGACAGGGGGCAAAGGAGTGGCAACGTC. It yields the protein CASSRDRGQRSGNV. In full, the CDR3 reads CASSRDRGQRSGNVLTF.

At least ten counts were recorded for this clone. Read sequence stops 3 residues before the CDR3 end, and the germline J gene provides the missing end. The chain uses TRBV13 and TRBJ1-1; TRBD1 matches 8 bases. Germline CDR1 is PRHDT and CDR2 is FYEKMQ (reference sequence). Losses at the gene ends were 5 bases for V and 1 base for J; bases not matched to a gene: 12. The CDR3 has 17 amino acids. The CDR3: CASSTLNRGWGNTEAFF. The covered CDR3 bases are TGTGCCAGCAGCACTCTTAACAGGGGGTGGGGGAACACTGAA. Full variable domain (outside the CDR3, taken from reference TRBV13 and TRBJ1-1): AAGVIQSPRHLIKEKRETATLKCYPIPRHDTVYWYQQGPGQDPQFLISFYEKMQSDKGSIPDRFSAQQFSDYHSELNMSSLELGDSALYFCASSTLNRGWGNTEAFFGQGTRLTVV.

There are a few counts of this clone. The read ends 3 residues shy of where the CDR3 ends; the end is completed using the germline J gene. V usage is TRBV29-1 and J usage is TRBJ2-7; D is undetermined. The V end was cut by 6 bases, the J end by 1 base, with 13 bases between. The CDR3 consists of 13 residues. Germline V lookup: CDR1 SQVTM, CDR2 ANQGSEA. CDR3 amino acids: CSVGLPLSYEQYF. The covered CDR3 bases are TGCAGCGTCGGTCTCCCATTGTCCTACGAG.

This clone was seen at least ten times. The CDR3 end is not reached by the read, which stops 3 residues before it; the germline J gene fills it in. The chain joins TRBV20-1 to TRBJ1-1, with D perhaps TRBD1 (5 bases). Per the germline V gene, CDR1 is DFQATT and CDR2 is SNEGSKA (reference sequence). V was cut by 0 bases and J by 3 bases, with 8 bases left in between. CDR3 length equals 13 residues. The CDR3 DNA, read in part, is TGCAGTGCTAGAGACGACAGTCACACTGAA. Translated: CSARDDSHTE. The entire CDR3 protein reads CSARDDSHTEAFF.

Notes on this clone: The read is 3 residues too short to cover the CDR3 end, so that end is filled in from the germline J gene. The sample holds other DNA sequences that translate to the same CDR3. V usage is TRBV7-3 and J usage is TRBJ2-3; the match to TRBD2 covers 8 bases. Trimming cost V 5 bases and J 8 bases; bases outside gene matches: 15. This CDR3 is built from 16 residues. Germline values: CDR1 SGHTA, CDR2 FQGTGA. The CDR3 sequence is CASSQNSGTRSATQYF. Partial CDR3 DNA: TGTGCCAGCAGCCAGAATTCCGGGACTAGAAGCGCTACG.

This clone occurred many times. The sequence runs out 3 residues before the end of the CDR3; the remainder is reconstructed from the germline J gene. This chain uses TRBV29-1 with TRBJ2-3; D is undetermined. The germline CDR1 and CDR2 sequences are SQVTM and ANQGSEA. Trimming stripped 6 bases from V and 5 bases from J, with 15 bases between. The CDR3 extends over 13 amino acids. CDR3 amino acids: CSVLFPLRDTQYF. The sequenced CDR3 bases are TGCAGCGTGTTGTTCCCTCTTCGAGATACG.

There are many counts of this clone. The sequence runs out 3 residues before the end of the CDR3; the remainder is reconstructed from the germline J gene. The chain joins TRBV30 to TRBJ1-3; D possibly corresponds to TRBD1 (5 bases). Germline CDR1 reads GTSNPN; CDR2 reads SVGIG (reference sequence). The CDR3 sequence is 15 residues long. Trimming took 0 bases from V and 3 from J, leaving 12 bases between them. CDR3 loop: CAWSVGEGFGNTIYF. The CDR3 DNA, read in part, is TGTGCCTGGAGTGTAGGGGAGGGATTTGGAAACACC.

This clone has ten or more counts. Read sequence stops 3 residues before the CDR3 end, and the germline J gene provides the missing end. V gene TRBV18 combines with J gene TRBJ1-4; unclear D gene. CDR3 length equals 13 residues. V gave up 1 base and J gave up 4 bases, with 4 bases separating them. CDR1 is KGHSH, CDR2 LQKENI, per germline. The sequenced part of the CDR3 DNA is TGTGCCAGCTCACCACGGCATAATGAAAAA. It translates to CASSPRHNEK. Given in full, the CDR3 is CASSPRHNEKLFF. The full variable domain, rest sourced from reference TRBV18 and TRBJ1-4, is NAGVMQNPRHLVRRRGQEARLRCSPMKGHSHVYWYRQLPEEGLKFMVYLQKENIIDESGMPKERFSAEFPKEGPSILRIQQVVRGDSAAYFCASSPRHNEKLFFGSGTQLSVL.

In its sample, this clone was seen many times. The CDR3 end is not reached by the read, which stops 3 residues before it; the germline J gene fills it in. This chain links TRBV30 with TRBJ2-2; tentatively, D is TRBD2 (6 bases). Trimming removed 1 base from V and 5 bases from J, with 8 bases in between. Germline assignment: CDR1 GTSNPN and CDR2 SVGIG (reference sequence). This CDR3 comprises 13 residues. The CDR3 here is CAWSATSTGELFF. CDR3 DNA (partial): TGTGCCTGGAGTGCGACTAGTACCGGGGAG.

At least ten counts were recorded for this clone. The read ends 3 residues before the CDR3 terminus; that terminus is restored from the germline J gene. The rearrangement joins TRBV7-9 to TRBJ2-7; 8 bases agree with TRBD2. V shed 0 bases and J 5 bases; nucleotides not matched to a gene: 6. Germline loops: CDR1 SEHNR, CDR2 FQNEAQ (reference sequence). The CDR3 covers 15 residues. The DNA read from the CDR3 is TGTGCCAGCAGCTTAGCCAGCGGGAGCCATAACGAG. Translating it yields CASSLASGSHNE. The CDR3, in full, reads CASSLASGSHNEQYF.

This clone appeared many times. The sequence runs out 3 residues before the end of the CDR3; the remainder is reconstructed from the germline J gene. The V gene is TRBV28, the J gene TRBJ1-2; perhaps TRBD1 as D (5 bases). Between the trimmed V and J ends, which lost 3 bases and 0 bases, there was a span of 8 bases. In germline, CDR1 is MDHEN, CDR2 SYDVKM. The CDR3 has 14 amino acids. The CDR3 spells CASSFGATNYGYTF. The CDR3 DNA, read in part, is TGTGCCAGCAGTTTTGGGGCCACTAACTATGGC.

This clone was seen at least ten times. The CDR3 is cut off 3 residues early in the read; its end comes from the germline J gene. The chain uses TRBV19 and TRBJ1-2; D is possibly TRBD1 (6 bases). Trimming took 5 bases from V and 6 from J, leaving 13 bases between them. Germline-derived CDR1 and CDR2 are LNHDA and SQIVND (reference sequence). The length of the CDR3 is 13 residues. The sequenced CDR3 bases are TGTGCCAGTAGTTGGAGGCCAGGGGATGGC. Amino acids: CASSWRPGDG. The full CDR3 protein is CASSWRPGDGYTF.